This section outlines one T cell receptor (beta chain) sequence together with its context. This sample was taken from a study of CD8 T cells in Susac syndrome. Random hexamers were used to reverse transcribe an amount of about 0.45 to 1 ug RNA. TCRdb called the immunoSEQ multiplex PCR reads again in MiXCR, with one record for every CDR3 protein. The data contain about 190,000 distinct CDR3 sequences, roughly 92% of them singletons. CD8+ and CD4+ T cells were negatively isolated; TEMRA cells were FACS-enriched. V dropped 8 bases and J dropped 2 bases, with 10 bases sitting between them. This CDR3 spans 14 amino acids. Per the germline V gene, CDR1 is MGHDK and CDR2 is SYGVNS.

The TCR comes from a human donor in good health. Specimen: CD4+ T cells from PBMCs. V gene TRBV25-1 combines with J gene TRBJ1-6; the D gene is possibly TRBD1 (5 bases). The CDR3 nucleotides read TGTGCCAGCGGGGAGACAGCCTATAATTCACCCCTCCACTTT. Its protein is CASGETAYNSPLHF.